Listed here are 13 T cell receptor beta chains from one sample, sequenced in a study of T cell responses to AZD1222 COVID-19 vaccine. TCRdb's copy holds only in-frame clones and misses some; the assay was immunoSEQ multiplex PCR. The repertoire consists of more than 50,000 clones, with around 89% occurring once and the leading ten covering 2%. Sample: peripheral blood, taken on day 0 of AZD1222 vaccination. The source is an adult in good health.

DNA of the CDR3: TGTGCCAGCGGAGAGACAGCGGCTGGCACAGATACGCAGTATTTT. Translated, it gives CASGETAAGTDTQYF. The V and J genes are TRBV7-2 and TRBJ2-3; D possibly matches TRBD1 or TRBD2 (5 bases each). The ends were cut back, 8 bases at V and 1 base at J, with 16 bases in the middle. The CDR3 spans 15 residues. Germline V gives CDR1 SGHTA, CDR2 FQGNSA.

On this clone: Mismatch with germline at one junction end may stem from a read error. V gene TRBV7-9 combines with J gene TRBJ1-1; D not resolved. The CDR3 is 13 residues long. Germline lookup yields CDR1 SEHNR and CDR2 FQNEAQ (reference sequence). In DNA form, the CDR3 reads TGTGCCAGCACCTTAAGCCTGGACACTGAAGCTTTCTTT. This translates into CASTLSLDTEAFF.

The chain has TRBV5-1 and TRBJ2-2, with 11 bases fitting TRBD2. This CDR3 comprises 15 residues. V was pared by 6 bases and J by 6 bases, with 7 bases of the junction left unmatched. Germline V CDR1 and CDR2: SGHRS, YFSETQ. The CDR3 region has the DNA TGCGCCAGCATTTTAACTAGCGGGAGTCCCGGGGAGCTGTTTTTT. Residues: CASILTSGSPGELFF.

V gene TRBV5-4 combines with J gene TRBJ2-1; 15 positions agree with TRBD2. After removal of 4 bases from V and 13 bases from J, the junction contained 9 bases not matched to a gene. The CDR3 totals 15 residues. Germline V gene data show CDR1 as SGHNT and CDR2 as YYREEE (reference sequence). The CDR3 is CASSVGLAGGSRQFF. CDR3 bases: TGTGCCAGCAGCGTGGGACTAGCGGGAGGTTCGCGACAGTTCTTC. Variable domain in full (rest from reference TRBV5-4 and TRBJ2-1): ETGVTQSPTHLIKTRGQQVTLRCSSQSGHNTVSWYQQALGQGPQFIFQYYREEENGRGNFPPRFSGLQFPNYSSELNVNALELDDSALYLCASSVGLAGGSRQFFGPGTRLTVL.

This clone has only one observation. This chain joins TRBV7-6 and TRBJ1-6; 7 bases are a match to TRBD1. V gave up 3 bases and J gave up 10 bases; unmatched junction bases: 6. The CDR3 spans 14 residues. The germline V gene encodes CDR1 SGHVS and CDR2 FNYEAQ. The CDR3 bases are TGTGCCAGCAGCTTCGACCAGGGGGACTCACCCCTCCACTTT. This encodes CASSFDQGDSPLHF. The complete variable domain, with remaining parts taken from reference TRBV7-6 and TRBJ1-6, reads GAGVSQSPRYKVTKRGQDVALRCDPISGHVSLYWYRQALGQGPEFLTYFNYEAQQDKSGLPNDRFSAERPEGSISTLTIQRTEQRDSAMYRCASSFDQGDSPLHFGNGTRLTVT.

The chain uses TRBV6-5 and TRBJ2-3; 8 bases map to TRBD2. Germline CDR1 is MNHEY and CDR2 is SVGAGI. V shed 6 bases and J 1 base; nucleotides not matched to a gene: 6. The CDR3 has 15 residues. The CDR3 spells CASRNSGMGTDTQYF. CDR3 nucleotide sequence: TGTGCCAGCAGGAATAGCGGGATGGGCACAGATACGCAGTATTTT.

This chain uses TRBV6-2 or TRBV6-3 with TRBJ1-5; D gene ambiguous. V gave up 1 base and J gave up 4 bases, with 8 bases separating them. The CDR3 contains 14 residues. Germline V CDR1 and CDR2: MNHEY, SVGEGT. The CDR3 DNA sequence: TGTGCCAGCAGTTACTTCGGCTATAATCAGCCCCAGCATTTT. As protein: CASSYFGYNQPQHF.

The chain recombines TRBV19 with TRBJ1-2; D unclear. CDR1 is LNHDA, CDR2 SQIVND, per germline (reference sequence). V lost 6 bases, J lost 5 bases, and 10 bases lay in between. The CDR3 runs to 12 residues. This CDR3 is CASRSGLYGYTF. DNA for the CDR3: TGTGCCAGTAGATCCGGCCTGTATGGCTACACCTTC.

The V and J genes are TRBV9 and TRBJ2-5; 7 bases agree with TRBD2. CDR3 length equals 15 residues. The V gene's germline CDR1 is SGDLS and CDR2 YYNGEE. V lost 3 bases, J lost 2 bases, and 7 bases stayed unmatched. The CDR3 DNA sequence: TGTGCCAGCAGCGGAGCTAGCGGACCTCAAGAGACCCAGTACTTC. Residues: CASSGASGPQETQYF.

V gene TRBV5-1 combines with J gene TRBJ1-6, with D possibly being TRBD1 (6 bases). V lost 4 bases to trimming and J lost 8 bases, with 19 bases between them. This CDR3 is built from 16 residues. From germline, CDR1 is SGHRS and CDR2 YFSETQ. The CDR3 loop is CASSLHITGTDSPLHF. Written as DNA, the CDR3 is TGCGCCAGCAGCCTCCATATTACAGGGACTGATTCACCCCTCCACTTT. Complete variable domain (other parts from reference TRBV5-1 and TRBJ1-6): KAGVTQTPRYLIKTRGQQVTLSCSPISGHRSVSWYQQTPGQGLQFLFEYFSETQRNKGNFPGRFSGRQFSNSRSEMNVSTLELGDSALYLCASSLHITGTDSPLHFGNGTRLTVT.

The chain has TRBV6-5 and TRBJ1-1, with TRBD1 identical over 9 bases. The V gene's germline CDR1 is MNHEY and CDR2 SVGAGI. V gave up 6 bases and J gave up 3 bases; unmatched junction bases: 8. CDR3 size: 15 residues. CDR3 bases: TGTGCCAGCAGAATAATACAGGGGGCGGACACTGAAGCTTTCTTT. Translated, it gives CASRIIQGADTEAFF.

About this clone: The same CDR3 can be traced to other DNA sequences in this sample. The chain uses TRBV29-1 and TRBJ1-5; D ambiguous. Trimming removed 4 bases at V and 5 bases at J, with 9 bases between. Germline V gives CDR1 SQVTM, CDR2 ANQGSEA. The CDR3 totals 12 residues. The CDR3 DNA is TGCAGCGTTGGGGCGAGGGATCAGCCCCAGCATTTT. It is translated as CSVGARDQPQHF.

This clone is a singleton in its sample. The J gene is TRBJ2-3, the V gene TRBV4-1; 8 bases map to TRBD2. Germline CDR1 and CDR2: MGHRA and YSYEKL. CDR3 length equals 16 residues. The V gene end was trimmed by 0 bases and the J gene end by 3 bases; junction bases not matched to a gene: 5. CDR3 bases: TGCGCCAGCAGCCAAGACCCGGGACTAGAGACAGATACGCAGTATTTT. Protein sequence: CASSQDPGLETDTQYF.